This T cell receptor beta chain was sequenced in a study of PD-L1 blockade in urothelial cancer. This clone showed up just once. Time point reported: pretreatment peripheral blood. CDR3 length: 13 amino acids. Unmatched junction bases numbered 3, after V lost 4 bases and J lost 3 bases. Looked up from germline, CDR1 is SGHTS and CDR2 is YDEGEE. Profiled with immunoSEQ multiplex PCR; TCRdb holds only in-frame clones, not every one. The sample lists roughly 49,000 clones, about 86% occurring once. The chain uses TRBV5-8 and TRBJ1-1; 7 bases fit TRBD1. The receptor comes from a man aged 55 to 69 with urothelial cancer. The source material was PBMCs, sampled around atezolizumab (anti-PD-L1) treatment. CDR3 sequence (DNA): TGTGCCAGCAGCCAGGGGGTCTACACTGAAGCTTTCTTT. It translates to CASSQGVYTEAFF.